One and the same sample provided the 11 T cell receptor beta chains below, sequenced in a study of shared clonotypes between healthy human individuals. Libraries were prepared by immunoSEQ multiplex PCR; TCRdb keeps only in-frame clonotypes and omits some of them. This table holds 1,400,000 or so clones, around 98.5% found once. The sequenced sample consisted of naive CD4+ T cells sorted from blood. As for subset: CD45RA+ positively selected. These receptors were obtained from a man aged 25-45 years in good health.

The V and J genes are TRBV9 and TRBJ2-1; D call uncertain. The CDR3 length is 15 residues. Germline CDR1 SGDLS, CDR2 YYNGEE. Trimming stripped 0 bases from V and 4 bases from J, with 11 bases between. The CDR3 DNA sequence: TGTGCCAGCAGCGTAGGTACCCTAACATACAATGAGCAGTTCTTC. Translated: CASSVGTLTYNEQFF.

The chain recombines TRBV7-6 with TRBJ1-5; tentative D call: TRBD1 (6 bases). Trimming left V 4 bases short and J 1 base short, with 20 bases between. The germline V gene has CDR1 SGHVS and CDR2 FNYEAQ. The CDR3 is 18 amino acids. CDR3 region: CASSSRRYRDASNQPQHF. Written as DNA, the CDR3 is TGTGCCAGCAGCTCCCGACGATACAGGGATGCGAGCAATCAGCCCCAGCATTTT.

The chain couples TRBV9 to TRBJ2-1; possibly TRBD1 for D (5 bases). The CDR3 sequence is 17 residues long. Germline V gives CDR1 SGDLS, CDR2 YYNGEE. V gave up 0 bases and J gave up 4 bases, with 17 bases separating them. Written as DNA, the CDR3 is TGTGCCAGCAGCGTAGTGGCTCCAGGGATGTTGTACAATGAGCAGTTCTTC. This codes for CASSVVAPGMLYNEQFF.

J is TRBJ2-6 and V is TRBV6-1; either TRBD1 or TRBD2 may fit D (6 bases each). There are 16 residues in the CDR3. The germline CDR1 and CDR2 sequences are MNHNS and SASEGT. Trimming left V 2 bases short and J 0 bases short, with 8 bases between. In DNA form, the CDR3 reads TGTGCCAGCAGTGAAAAGGGGGGCTCTGGGGCCAACGTCCTGACTTTC. Residues: CASSEKGGSGANVLTF.

The chain's CDR3 is CSVVSANTEAFF. The CDR3 bases are TGCAGCGTTGTTTCCGCGAACACTGAAGCTTTCTTT. The chain joins TRBV29-1 to TRBJ1-1, with D uncertain. This CDR3 contains 12 residues. Trimming took 4 bases from V and 1 from J, leaving 7 bases between them. Germline-derived CDR1 and CDR2 are SQVTM and ANQGSEA.

This chain links TRBV10-2 with TRBJ2-7; 7 bases match TRBD2. This CDR3 is 14 amino acids long. From germline, CDR1 is WSHSY and CDR2 SAAADI. Germline trimming cut 1 base from V and 6 bases from J; bases unmatched to any gene: 6. The CDR3 DNA reads as TGCGCCAGCAGTGAGTGGCGGGGGAGTAGCGAGCAGTACTTC. Translating it yields CASSEWRGSSEQYF.

This clone was observed a single time. The chain couples TRBV11-2 to TRBJ2-3; TRBD1 matches at 8 bases. The CDR3 has 13 residues. Germline V gene sequence: CDR1 SGHAT, CDR2 FQNNGV. J gave up 3 bases and V 5 bases, and 1 base lay outside the gene matches. The chain's CDR3 is CASSGQGTDTQYF. The DNA of the CDR3 is TGTGCCAGCAGCGGACAGGGAACAGATACGCAGTATTTT.

V is TRBV5-4 and J is TRBJ2-1, with 9 bases fitting TRBD2. V lost 9 bases and J lost 5; bases outside the gene matches: 9. CDR1 and CDR2 (germline): SGHNT, YYREEE (reference sequence). The length of the CDR3 is 14 residues. The CDR3 DNA sequence: TGTGCCACCATTCCGGCGGGAGGGAACAATGAGCAGTTCTTC. Encoded protein: CATIPAGGNNEQFF. Complete variable domain (other parts from reference TRBV5-4 and TRBJ2-1): ETGVTQSPTHLIKTRGQQVTLRCSSQSGHNTVSWYQQALGQGPQFIFQYYREEENGRGNFPPRFSGLQFPNYSSELNVNALELDDSALYLCATIPAGGNNEQFFGPGTRLTVL.

The chain is built from TRBV28 and TRBJ1-5, with 11 bases fitting TRBD1. The CDR3 totals 16 residues. Germline CDR1 is MDHEN and CDR2 is SYDVKM. V trimming: 6 bases; J trimming: 6 bases; junction bases outside the gene matches: 10. CDR3 bases: TGTGCCAGCAGCCGCGGAGGGACAGGGGGTTTTCAGCCCCAGCATTTT. This translates into CASSRGGTGGFQPQHF.

V and J are TRBV5-1 and TRBJ2-1; 15 nucleotides agree with TRBD2. Looked up from germline, CDR1 is SGHRS and CDR2 is YFSETQ. The CDR3 sequence is 21 residues long. V trimming: 5 bases; J trimming: 4 bases; junction bases outside the gene matches: 19. The CDR3 DNA reads as TGCGCCAGCAGTATGCCTCACGGGACTAGCGGGAGGAAACGGTTGTACAATGAGCAGTTCTTC. Translation: CASSMPHGTSGRKRLYNEQFF.

The CDR3 region has the DNA TGTGCCAGCAGCTCGGAACTAGCGGGAGGGCCGGAGACCCAGTACTTC. It is translated as CASSSELAGGPETQYF. The chain uses TRBV7-2 and TRBJ2-5; 13 bases match TRBD2. The V and J ends lost 4 bases and 5 bases, in that order; junction bases with no gene match: 7. The CDR3 contains 16 residues. Germline V lookup: CDR1 SGHTA, CDR2 FQGNSA.